The 29 T cell receptor beta chains listed next were all sequenced from one sample in a study of blood T cell repertoires in COVID-19 (dated by TCRdb to 2018 to 2020). Receptors were amplified or captured by the immunoSEQ multiplex PCR assay. TCRdb limited this immuneACCESS table to in-frame rearrangements with V and J called. A share of clones is missing; checked studies link under half to unresolved V genes, and the rest is unexplained. The sample table records 220,000 or so clones; around 81% of these occur just once. The ten largest clones add up to around 3% of the sample. Sample: peripheral blood. Every receptor here comes from a woman aged 30 to 39 who had recovered from COVID-19.

This clone was seen a handful of times. The chain links TRBV2 to TRBJ2-2; D call uncertain. This CDR3 is 15 amino acids long. V was shortened by 8 bases and J by 3 bases, with 16 bases between the two germline ends. Looked up from germline, CDR1 is SNHLY and CDR2 is FYNNEI. The CDR3, as DNA: TGTGCCAGCGTTTCCGATATACACGACACCGGGGAGCTGTTTTTT. This codes for CASVSDIHDTGELFF.

This clone has more than one count but fewer than ten. The rearrangement uses TRBV3-1 (or the pseudogene TRBV3-2) and TRBJ2-7, with a possible D match to TRBD1 (6 bases). The CDR3 extends over 16 amino acids. Germline V lookup: CDR1 LGHDT, CDR2 YNNKEL (reference sequence). V dropped 0 bases and J dropped 2 bases, with 14 bases sitting between them. The chain's CDR3 is CASSQDGWQGTYEQYF. CDR3 in DNA: TGTGCCAGCAGCCAAGATGGGTGGCAGGGGACCTACGAGCAGTACTTC.

The count of this clone is one. The chain combines TRBV5-6 with TRBJ2-3, with 7 bases that match TRBD2. CDR1 is SGHDT and CDR2 is YYEEEE in the germline V gene. Losses at the gene ends were 0 bases for V and 4 bases for J; bases not matched to a gene: 2. The CDR3 runs to 14 residues. The CDR3 DNA reads TGTGCCAGCAGCTTGGCTAGCGGCCCAGATACGCAGTATTTT. Translated, it gives CASSLASGPDTQYF.

CDR3: CASSPPGGYGTEAFF. The CDR3 bases are TGTGCCAGCAGCCCCCCAGGGGGCTATGGGACTGAAGCTTTCTTT. This chain connects TRBV28 to TRBJ1-1, with TRBD1 matching 8 bases. The CDR3 extends over 15 amino acids. The germline V gene has CDR1 MDHEN and CDR2 SYDVKM. Trimming cost V 6 bases and J 5 bases; bases outside gene matches: 11.

This chain links TRBV20-1 with TRBJ2-5; D is uncertain. Trimming stripped 3 bases from V and 5 bases from J, with 4 bases between. The CDR3 is 10 residues long. Germline V gene sequence: CDR1 DFQATT, CDR2 SNEGSKA (reference sequence). The CDR3, as DNA: TGCAGTGCTAGTCTGGAGACCCAGTACTTC. The encoded protein is CSASLETQYF.

This CDR3 is CASRDLRQGTDTQYF. CDR3 DNA sequence: TGTGCCAGCAGAGACCTCAGACAGGGCACAGATACGCAGTATTTT. The chain combines TRBV9 with TRBJ2-3; D possibly corresponds to TRBD1 (6 bases). The germline V and J ends were trimmed by 5 bases and 1 base, with 14 bases remaining between them. The CDR3 runs 15 residues. Germline lookup yields CDR1 SGDLS and CDR2 YYNGEE.

V and J are TRBV6-1 and TRBJ2-7, with D unclear. CDR1 and CDR2 from the germline V gene are MNHNS and SASEGT. This CDR3 contains 15 residues. With 2 bases removed from V and 2 bases from J, the gap between germline ends came to 13 bases. CDR3 bases: TGTGCCAGCAGTGAAACCCTCTCGACAACCTACGAGCAGTACTTC. Translating it yields CASSETLSTTYEQYF.

V usage is TRBV2 and J usage is TRBJ2-1, with 7 nucleotides matching TRBD2. CDR3 length: 15 residues. With V trimmed by 10 bases and J by 0 bases, 9 bases remained unmatched. Per the germline V gene, CDR1 is SNHLY and CDR2 is FYNNEI. The CDR3 coding sequence is TGTGCCATCTCCCCTAGCGGAAGCTCCTACAATGAGCAGTTCTTC. It yields the protein CAISPSGSSYNEQFF.

The V gene is TRBV13, the J gene TRBJ2-7, with TRBD1 as a possible D gene (6 bases). This CDR3 has 18 amino acids. Germline V CDR1 and CDR2: PRHDT, FYEKMQ (reference sequence). V was cut by 6 bases and J by 1 base, with 25 bases left in between. DNA of the CDR3: TGTGCCAGCAGTCCACCCCTCTCACAGGGTGGTCCGTCCTACGAGCAGTACTTC. Its protein product is CASSPPLSQGGPSYEQYF.

The table lists this clone with many counts. The V and J genes are TRBV12-3 or TRBV12-4 and TRBJ2-7, with D hard to call. This CDR3 has 12 amino acids. Trimming shortened V by 4 bases and J by 6 bases, and 10 bases separated the two germline ends. The CDR3 region has the DNA TGTGCCAGCAGTTCGCAGGTCTCCGAGCAGTACTTC. This sequence encodes CASSSQVSEQYF.

The V and J genes are TRBV3-1 (or the pseudogene TRBV3-2) and TRBJ2-7, with 9 bases lining up with TRBD1. The CDR3 contains 15 residues. Germline loops: CDR1 LGHDT, CDR2 YNNKEL (reference sequence). The trim removed 5 bases at V and 2 bases at J, leaving 7 bases unmatched. The CDR3 loop reads CASSSTDRGAYEQYF. Here the CDR3 DNA reads TGTGCCAGCAGCTCCACGGACAGGGGAGCCTACGAGCAGTACTTC.

This clone came up many times. V usage is TRBV9 and J usage is TRBJ2-7, with 11 bases fitting TRBD1. Germline CDR1 is SGDLS and CDR2 is YYNGEE. This CDR3 comprises 15 residues. The V and J ends lost 7 bases and 4 bases, in that order; junction bases with no gene match: 10. The CDR3 bases are TGTGCCAGCTCGAAAGACGGGACAGGGGGGTACGAGCAGTACTTC. Amino acids: CASSKDGTGGYEQYF. The full variable domain, in which reference TRBV9 and TRBJ2-7 provide the parts outside the CDR3, is DSGVTQTPKHLITATGQRVTLRCSPRSGDLSVYWYQQSLDQGLQFLIQYYNGEERAKGNILERFSAQQFPDLHSELNLSSLELGDSALYFCASSKDGTGGYEQYFGPGTRLTVT.

DNA for the CDR3: TGTGCCAGCTCACCAAGACAGGGGAACGACGAGCAGTACTTC. This gives the protein CASSPRQGNDEQYF. The rearrangement joins TRBV18 to TRBJ2-7; 8 bases are a match to TRBD1. In germline, CDR1 is KGHSH, CDR2 LQKENI. The CDR3 runs to 14 residues. V lost 2 bases to trimming and J lost 5 bases; unmatched junction nucleotides: 5.

The V call is TRBV11-2, the J call TRBJ2-2; D is possibly TRBD2 (6 bases). Trimming took 2 bases from V and 4 from J, leaving 11 bases between them. Germline V CDR1 and CDR2: SGHAT, FQNNGV. The CDR3 sequence is 15 residues long. CDR3 region: CASSLSQGGTGELFF. The CDR3 DNA sequence: TGTGCCAGCAGCTTAAGCCAGGGAGGCACCGGGGAGCTGTTTTTT.

The V gene is TRBV24-1, the J gene TRBJ2-7; 9 bases align to TRBD2. Germline loops: CDR1 KGHDR, CDR2 SFDVKD. With V trimmed by 3 bases and J by 7 bases, 12 bases remained unmatched. This CDR3 is 16 amino acids long. CDR3 in amino acids: CATSDLPAGGPGEQYF. CDR3 DNA: TGTGCCACCAGTGATCTCCCGGCGGGAGGGCCAGGGGAGCAGTACTTC.

This clone was recorded a few times. This chain joins TRBV7-2 and TRBJ2-1; no clear D gene. V lost 2 bases, J lost 4 bases, and 12 bases lay in between. From germline, CDR1 is SGHTA and CDR2 FQGNSA. This CDR3 spans 15 amino acids. The CDR3 region is CASSLNSVQYNEQFF. Written as DNA, the CDR3 is TGTGCCAGCAGCTTAAACAGTGTCCAATACAATGAGCAGTTCTTC.

The rearrangement joins TRBV27 to TRBJ2-3; D possibly corresponds to TRBD2 (6 bases). CDR3 length: 15 residues. Germline assignment: CDR1 MNHEY and CDR2 SMNVEV (reference sequence). V lost 3 bases and J lost 8, with 18 bases in between. CDR3 in amino acids: CASSFDGPPGGTQYF. The CDR3 region has the DNA TGTGCCAGCAGTTTCGACGGGCCTCCCGGGGGTACGCAGTATTTT.

V is TRBV7-8 and J is TRBJ1-2; 7 bases match TRBD1. CDR1 and CDR2 (germline): SGHVS, FQNEAQ. This CDR3 spans 13 amino acids. V dropped 4 bases and J dropped 8; count of bases not matched to a gene: 7. The chain's CDR3 is CASSYRQGGGYTF. The CDR3 region has the DNA TGTGCCAGCAGCTATAGACAGGGTGGCGGCTACACCTTC.

This sequence joins TRBV11-2 and TRBJ2-7; the D is unclear. The CDR3 contains 15 residues. Trimming left V 1 base short and J 5 bases short, with 15 bases between. The germline CDR1 and CDR2 sequences are SGHAT and FQNNGV. CDR3: CASSLVGGTLDEQYF. The CDR3 DNA sequence: TGTGCCAGCAGCTTAGTAGGCGGAACCCTAGACGAGCAGTACTTC.

In nucleotides, the CDR3 is TGTGCCAGCAGCCAAAGCAGGGGATACGAGCAGTACTTC. Residues: CASSQSRGYEQYF. The chain links TRBV14 to TRBJ2-7, with a tentative D call TRBD1 (6 bases). Trimming removed 2 bases from V and 4 bases from J, with 9 bases in between. The CDR3 extends over 13 amino acids. CDR1 is SGHDN and CDR2 is FVKESK in the germline V gene.

This clone was recorded only once. The chain links TRBV9 to TRBJ2-5; 7 bases map to TRBD1. CDR3 size: 15 residues. The J segment lost 4 bases and the V segment lost 3 bases, leaving 9 bases of the junction unmatched. The germline gives CDR1 SGDLS, CDR2 YYNGEE. CDR3: CASSAFPGTAETQYF. CDR3 nucleotides: TGTGCCAGCAGCGCCTTCCCCGGGACAGCAGAGACCCAGTACTTC. Combining the CDR3 with reference TRBV9 and TRBJ2-5 gives the whole variable domain DSGVTQTPKHLITATGQRVTLRCSPRSGDLSVYWYQQSLDQGLQFLIQYYNGEERAKGNILERFSAQQFPDLHSELNLSSLELGDSALYFCASSAFPGTAETQYFGPGTRLLVL.

CDR3 region: CASSDIRGSYEQYF. CDR3 bases: TGCGCCAGCAGTGATATCAGGGGCTCCTACGAGCAGTACTTC. J is TRBJ2-7 and V is TRBV10-1, with D perhaps TRBD1 (6 bases). With 3 bases removed from V and 0 bases from J, the gap between germline ends came to 9 bases. The CDR3 has 14 amino acids. Germline CDR1 reads WNHNN; CDR2 reads SYGVQD (reference sequence).

The count of this clone is one. The chain joins TRBV6-5 to TRBJ1-4; tentatively, D is TRBD1 (5 bases). Looked up from germline, CDR1 is MNHEY and CDR2 is SVGAGI. CDR3 size: 14 residues. The V end was cut by 7 bases, the J end by 4 bases, with 13 bases between. The CDR3 DNA is TGTGCCAGCACCACCGGCGGGGGTAATGAAAAACTGTTTTTT. It yields the protein CASTTGGGNEKLFF.

With regard to this clone: The sample holds other DNA sequences that translate to the same CDR3. The chain joins TRBV30 to TRBJ2-7; 7 bases match TRBD2. The CDR3 runs to 12 residues. Germline CDR1 is GTSNPN and CDR2 is SVGIG (reference sequence). Germline trimming cut 4 bases from V and 1 base from J; bases unmatched to any gene: 1. CDR3 in amino acids: CAWTSGSYEQYF. CDR3 in DNA: TGTGCCTGGACTAGCGGTTCCTACGAGCAGTACTTC.

The CDR3 is CASSPQRAAYGYTF. CDR3 in DNA: TGCGCCAGCAGCCCACAGAGGGCGGCCTATGGCTACACCTTC. The chain combines TRBV4-1 with TRBJ1-2; D is undetermined. Germline assignment: CDR1 MGHRA and CDR2 YSYEKL. V was clipped by 4 bases and J by 4 bases, with 13 bases between them. CDR3 size: 14 residues.

The gene calls are TRBV14 and TRBJ2-7; 9 nucleotides line up with TRBD1. J lost 0 bases, V lost 4 bases, and 10 bases had no gene match. CDR1 and CDR2 from the germline V gene are SGHDN and FVKESK. The length of the CDR3 is 17 residues. The CDR3 DNA is TGTGCCAGCAGCCCCCGTCCCGGGACAGGGTACTCCTACGAGCAGTACTTC. It specifies CASSPRPGTGYSYEQYF. Together with reference TRBV14 and TRBJ2-7, the CDR3 gives the full variable domain: EAGVTQFPSHSVIEKGQTVTLRCDPISGHDNLYWYRRVMGKEIKFLLHFVKESKQDESGMPNNRFLAERTGGTYSTLKVQPAELEDSGVYFCASSPRPGTGYSYEQYFGPGTRLTVT.

The rearrangement links TRBV7-9 to TRBJ2-5, with D perhaps TRBD1 (6 bases). CDR3 size: 14 residues. Germline V lookup: CDR1 SEHNR, CDR2 FQNEAQ (reference sequence). V gave up 4 bases and J gave up 3 bases, with 12 bases separating them. Here the CDR3 DNA reads TGTGCCAGCAGCTCTTCGGACAGAGAAGAGACCCAGTACTTC. As protein: CASSSSDREETQYF.

The chain couples TRBV24-1 to TRBJ1-2; 7 bases align to TRBD1. The V and J ends lost 3 bases and 2 bases, in that order; junction bases with no gene match: 8. Germline CDR1 is KGHDR and CDR2 is SFDVKD. The length of the CDR3 is 16 residues. The CDR3 protein is CATSDTTGAKNYGYTF. The DNA for the CDR3 is TGTGCCACCAGTGATACAACAGGGGCGAAAAACTATGGCTACACCTTC.

The chain joins TRBV6-5 to TRBJ1-5; tentative D call: TRBD1 (5 bases). CDR1 is MNHEY and CDR2 is SVGAGI in the germline V gene. Trimming removed 5 bases at V and 3 bases at J, with 11 bases between. There are 14 residues in the CDR3. CDR3 sequence: CASSIGGDNQPQHF. The DNA of the CDR3 is TGTGCCAGCAGTATCGGGGGAGACAATCAGCCCCAGCATTTT.